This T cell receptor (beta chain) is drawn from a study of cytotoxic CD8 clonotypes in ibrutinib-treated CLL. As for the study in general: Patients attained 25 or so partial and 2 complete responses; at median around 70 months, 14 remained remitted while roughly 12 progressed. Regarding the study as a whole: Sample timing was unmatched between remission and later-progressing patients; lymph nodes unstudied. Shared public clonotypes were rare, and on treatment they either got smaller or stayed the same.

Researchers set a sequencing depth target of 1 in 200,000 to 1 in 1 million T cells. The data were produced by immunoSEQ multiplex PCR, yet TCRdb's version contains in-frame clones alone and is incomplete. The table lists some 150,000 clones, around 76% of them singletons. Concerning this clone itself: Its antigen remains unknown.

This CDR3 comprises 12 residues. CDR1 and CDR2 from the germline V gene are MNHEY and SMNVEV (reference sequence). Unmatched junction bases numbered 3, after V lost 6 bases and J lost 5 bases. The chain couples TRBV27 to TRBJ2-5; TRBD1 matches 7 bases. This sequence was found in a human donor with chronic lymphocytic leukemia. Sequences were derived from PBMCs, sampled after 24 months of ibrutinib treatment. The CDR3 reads CASRRGRETQYF. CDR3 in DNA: TGTGCCAGCAGGAGGGGGCGGGAGACCCAGTACTTC.